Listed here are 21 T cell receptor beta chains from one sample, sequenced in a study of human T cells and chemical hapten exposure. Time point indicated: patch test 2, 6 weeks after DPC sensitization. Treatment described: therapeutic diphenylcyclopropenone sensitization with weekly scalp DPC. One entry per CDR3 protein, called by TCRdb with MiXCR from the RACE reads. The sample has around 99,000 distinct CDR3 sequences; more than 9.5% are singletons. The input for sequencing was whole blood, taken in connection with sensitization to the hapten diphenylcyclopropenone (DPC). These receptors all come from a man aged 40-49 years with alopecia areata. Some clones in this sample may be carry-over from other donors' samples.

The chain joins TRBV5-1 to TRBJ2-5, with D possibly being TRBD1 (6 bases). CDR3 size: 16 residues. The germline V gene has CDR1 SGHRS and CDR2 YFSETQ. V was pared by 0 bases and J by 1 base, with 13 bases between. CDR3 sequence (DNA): TGCGCCAGCAGCTTGGGCCAGGGGAGCGTCCAAGAGACCCAGTACTTC. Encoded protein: CASSLGQGSVQETQYF.

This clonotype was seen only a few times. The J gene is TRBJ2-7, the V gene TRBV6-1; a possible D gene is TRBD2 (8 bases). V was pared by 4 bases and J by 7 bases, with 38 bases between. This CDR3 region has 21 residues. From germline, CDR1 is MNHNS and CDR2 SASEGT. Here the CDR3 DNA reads TGTGCCAGCAGTGCGGGGGACCTTCGGACAGGTTATTTCAAGGGACTAGAAGAGCAGTACGTC. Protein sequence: CASSAGDLRTGYFKGLEEQYV.

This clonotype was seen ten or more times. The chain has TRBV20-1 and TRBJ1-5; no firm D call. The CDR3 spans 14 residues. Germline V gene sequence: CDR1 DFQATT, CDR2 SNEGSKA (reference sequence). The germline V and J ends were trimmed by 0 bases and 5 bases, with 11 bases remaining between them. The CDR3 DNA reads TGCAGTGCTAGAGAGGAGGAAGAATATCAGCCCCAGCATTTT. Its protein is CSAREEEEYQPQHF.

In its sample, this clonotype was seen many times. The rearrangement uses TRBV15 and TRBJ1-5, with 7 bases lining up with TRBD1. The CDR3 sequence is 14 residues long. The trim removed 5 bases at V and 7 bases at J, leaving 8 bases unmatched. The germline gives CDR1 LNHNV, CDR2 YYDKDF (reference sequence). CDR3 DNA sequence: TGTGCCACCAGCGAACAGGGGCTTAAGCAGCCCCAGCATTTT. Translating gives CATSEQGLKQPQHF.

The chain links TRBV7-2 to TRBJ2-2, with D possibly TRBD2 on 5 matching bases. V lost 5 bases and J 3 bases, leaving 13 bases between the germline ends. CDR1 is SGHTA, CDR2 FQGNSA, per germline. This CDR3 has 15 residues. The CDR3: CASSPTSGDTGELFF. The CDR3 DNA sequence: TGTGCCAGCAGCCCCACTAGTGGGGACACCGGGGAGCTGTTTTTT.

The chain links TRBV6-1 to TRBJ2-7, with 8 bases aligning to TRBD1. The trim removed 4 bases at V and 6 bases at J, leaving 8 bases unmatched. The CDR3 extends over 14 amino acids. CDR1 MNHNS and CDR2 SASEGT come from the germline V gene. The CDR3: CASSVDRGLSEQYV. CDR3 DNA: TGTGCCAGCAGTGTTGACAGGGGCCTGAGCGAGCAGTACGTC.

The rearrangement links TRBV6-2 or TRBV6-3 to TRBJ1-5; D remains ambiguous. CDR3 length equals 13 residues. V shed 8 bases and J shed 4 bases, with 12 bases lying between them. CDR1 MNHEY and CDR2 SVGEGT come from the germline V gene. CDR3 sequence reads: CASRLWENQPQHF. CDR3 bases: TGTGCCAGCCGTCTCTGGGAAAATCAGCCCCAGCATTTT.

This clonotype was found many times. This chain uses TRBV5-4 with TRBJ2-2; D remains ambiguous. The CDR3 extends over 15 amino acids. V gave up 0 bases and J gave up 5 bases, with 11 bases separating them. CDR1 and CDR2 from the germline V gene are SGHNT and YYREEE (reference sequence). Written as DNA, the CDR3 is TGTGCCAGCAGCTTGGCCGGGTCGTGGACCGGGGAGCTGTTTTTT. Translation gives CASSLAGSWTGELFF.

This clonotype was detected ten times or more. CDR3 amino acids: CSAGGTGGHTGELFF. In nucleotides, the CDR3 is TGCAGTGCTGGGGGGACAGGCGGACACACCGGGGAGCTGTTTTTT. The chain links TRBV20-1 to TRBJ2-2; 8 bases fit TRBD1. This CDR3 comprises 15 residues. Germline V gene sequence: CDR1 DFQATT, CDR2 SNEGSKA (reference sequence). Losses at the gene ends were 5 bases for V and 3 bases for J; bases not matched to a gene: 8.

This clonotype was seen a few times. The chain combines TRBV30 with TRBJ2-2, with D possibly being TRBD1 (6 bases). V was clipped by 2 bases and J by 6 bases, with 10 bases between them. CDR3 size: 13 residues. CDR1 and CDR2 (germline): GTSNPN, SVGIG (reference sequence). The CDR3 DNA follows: TGTGCCTGGAGTACACAGGGTGCCGGGGAGCTGTTTTTT. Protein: CAWSTQGAGELFF. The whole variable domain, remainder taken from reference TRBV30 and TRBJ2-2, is SQTIHQWPATLVQPVGSPLSLECTVEGTSNPNLYWYRQAAGRGLQLLFYSVGIGQISSEVPQNLSASRPQDRQFILSSKKLLLSDSGFYLCAWSTQGAGELFFGEGSRLTVL.

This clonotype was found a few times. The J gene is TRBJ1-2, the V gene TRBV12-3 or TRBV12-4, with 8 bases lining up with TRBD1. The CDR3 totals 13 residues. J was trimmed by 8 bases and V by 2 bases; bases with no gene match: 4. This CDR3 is CASSLMTGEGYTF. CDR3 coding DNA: TGTGCCAGCAGTTTAATGACAGGGGAAGGCTACACCTTC.

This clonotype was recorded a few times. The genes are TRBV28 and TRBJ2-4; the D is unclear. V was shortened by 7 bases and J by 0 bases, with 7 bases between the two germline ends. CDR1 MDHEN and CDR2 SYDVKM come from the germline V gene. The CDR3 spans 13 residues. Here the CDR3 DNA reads TGTGCCAGCACGGGCCTAGCCAAAAACATTCAGTACTTC. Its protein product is CASTGLAKNIQYF.

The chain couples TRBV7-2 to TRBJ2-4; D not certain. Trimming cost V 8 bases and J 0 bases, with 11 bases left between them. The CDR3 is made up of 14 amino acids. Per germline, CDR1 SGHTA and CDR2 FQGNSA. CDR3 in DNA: TGTGCCAGCGCCCCTTACCTAGCCAAAAACATTCAGTACTTC. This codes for CASAPYLAKNIQYF.

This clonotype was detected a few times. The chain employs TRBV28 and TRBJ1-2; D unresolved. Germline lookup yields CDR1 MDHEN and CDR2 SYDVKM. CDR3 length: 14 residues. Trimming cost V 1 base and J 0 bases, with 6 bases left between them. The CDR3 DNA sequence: TGTGCCAGCAGTTTATCTGGAGCTAACTATGGCTACACCTTC. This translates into CASSLSGANYGYTF.

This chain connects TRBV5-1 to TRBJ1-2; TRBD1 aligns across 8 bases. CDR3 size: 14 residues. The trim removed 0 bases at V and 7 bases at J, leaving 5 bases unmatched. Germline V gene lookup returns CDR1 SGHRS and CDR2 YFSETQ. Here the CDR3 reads CASSLEGQGGGYTF. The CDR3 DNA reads TGCGCCAGCAGCTTGGAAGGACAGGGTGGTGGCTACACCTTC. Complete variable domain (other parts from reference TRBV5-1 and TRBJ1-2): KAGVTQTPRYLIKTRGQQVTLSCSPISGHRSVSWYQQTPGQGLQFLFEYFSETQRNKGNFPGRFSGRQFSNSRSEMNVSTLELGDSALYLCASSLEGQGGGYTFGSGTRLTVV.

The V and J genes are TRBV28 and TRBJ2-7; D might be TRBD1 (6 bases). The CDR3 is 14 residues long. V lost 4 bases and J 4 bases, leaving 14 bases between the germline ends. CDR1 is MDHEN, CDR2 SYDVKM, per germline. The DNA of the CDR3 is TGTGCCAGCAGTTCTCCGGGACACCTTTACGAGCAGTACTTC. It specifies CASSSPGHLYEQYF.

The CDR3 nucleotides read TGTGCCAGCAGTTACAGGGGAAAAAACACTGAAGCTTTCTTT. This gives the protein CASSYRGKNTEAFF. The rearrangement links TRBV2 to TRBJ1-1; 7 nucleotides line up with TRBD1. The germline gives CDR1 SNHLY, CDR2 FYNNEI. J lost 2 bases, V lost 5 bases, and 5 bases had no gene match. CDR3 length: 14 residues.

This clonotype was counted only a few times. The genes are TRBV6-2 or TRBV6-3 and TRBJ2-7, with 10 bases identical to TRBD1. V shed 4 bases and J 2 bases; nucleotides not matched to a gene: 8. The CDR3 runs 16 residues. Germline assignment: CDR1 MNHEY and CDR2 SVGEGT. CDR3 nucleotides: TGTGCCAGCAGTTCCCCTGCGGGACAGGGGACCTACGAGCAGTACTTC. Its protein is CASSSPAGQGTYEQYF.

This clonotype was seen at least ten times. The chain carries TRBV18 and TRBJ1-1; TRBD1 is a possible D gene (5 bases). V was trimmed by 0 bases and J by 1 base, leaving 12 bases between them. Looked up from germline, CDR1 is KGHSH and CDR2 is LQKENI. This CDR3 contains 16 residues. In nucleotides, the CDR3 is TGTGCCAGCTCACCACCTCAACTTCAGGGGAACACTGAAGCTTTCTTT. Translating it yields CASSPPQLQGNTEAFF.

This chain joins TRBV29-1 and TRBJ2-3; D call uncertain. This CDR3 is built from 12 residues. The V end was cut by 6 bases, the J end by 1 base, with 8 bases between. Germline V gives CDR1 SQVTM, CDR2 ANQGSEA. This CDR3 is CSVITGTDTQYF. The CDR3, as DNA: TGCAGCGTCATAACAGGCACAGATACGCAGTATTTT.

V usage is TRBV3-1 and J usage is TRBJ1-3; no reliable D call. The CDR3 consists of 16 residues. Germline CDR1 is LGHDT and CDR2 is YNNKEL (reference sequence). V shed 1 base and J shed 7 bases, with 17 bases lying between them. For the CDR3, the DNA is TGTGCCAGCAGCCAAGGAATAAGTAGCTTCGGTAACACCATATATTTT. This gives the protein CASSQGISSFGNTIYF.